Following are 20 T cell receptor beta chains from one sample sequenced in a study of cytomegalovirus exposure and HLA in healthy donors. Researchers ran the PCR with 60 Vbeta and 13 Jbeta primers. The protocol was immunoSEQ multiplex PCR, while the TCRdb copy is restricted to in-frame clones and leaves out a portion. The sample lists 63,000 or so clones; 70% to 85% were seen once. Material: PBMCs. Source of these receptors: a woman aged 25 to 39 in good health and CMV-seronegative.

This clone showed up just a few times. CDR3: CASTLPRTGNGYTF. CDR3 coding DNA: TGTGCCAGCACCCTGCCCAGGACAGGGAATGGCTACACCTTC. J is TRBJ1-2 and V is TRBV5-4; 8 bases line up with TRBD1. V shed 6 bases, J shed 6 bases, and the junction held 10 bases outside the gene matches. This CDR3 has 14 residues. In germline, CDR1 is SGHNT, CDR2 YYREEE (reference sequence).

The chain couples TRBV7-2 to TRBJ2-5; 8 bases fit TRBD1. Germline CDR1 SGHTA, CDR2 FQGNSA. The V gene end was trimmed by 3 bases and the J gene end by 3 bases; junction bases not matched to a gene: 9. The CDR3 has 16 residues. The CDR3 DNA reads as TGTGCCAGCAGCTTGGGGCAGGGGGCTTTAAAAGAGACCCAGTACTTC. Its translation is CASSLGQGALKETQYF.

The chain couples TRBV6-8 to TRBJ2-1, with 7 positions matching TRBD1. The germline CDR1 and CDR2 sequences are MNHGY and SAAAGT. This CDR3 comprises 15 residues. The V and J ends lost 5 bases and 8 bases, in that order; junction bases with no gene match: 12. CDR3 amino acids: CASSRGSTGSDEQFF. The CDR3 region has the DNA TGTGCCAGCAGTCGGGGATCGACAGGGTCGGATGAGCAGTTCTTC.

This clone has just one count. J is TRBJ1-1 and V is TRBV6-1, with D tentatively TRBD1 (6 bases). The CDR3 is 14 residues long. Germline loops: CDR1 MNHNS, CDR2 SASEGT. V shed 6 bases and J shed 1 base, with 12 bases lying between them. The chain's CDR3 is CASRVSGQNTEAFF. CDR3 coding DNA: TGTGCCAGCAGAGTATCGGGACAGAACACTGAAGCTTTCTTT.

The V and J genes are TRBV18 and TRBJ2-3; D ambiguous. The CDR3 runs 14 residues. V was cut by 4 bases and J by 1 base, with 9 bases left in between. Per germline, CDR1 KGHSH and CDR2 LQKENI. The CDR3 bases are TGTGCCAGCTCACTAACGGCGGGCACAGATACGCAGTATTTT. As protein: CASSLTAGTDTQYF.

This sequence joins TRBV19 and TRBJ2-2; 9 bases align to TRBD1. The length of the CDR3 is 17 residues. Germline CDR1 LNHDA, CDR2 SQIVND (reference sequence). Trimming at V came to 5 bases and at J to 4 bases, leaving 11 bases not matched to a gene. CDR3: CASSLSGTGLGTGELFF. The CDR3 DNA reads as TGTGCCAGTAGTCTAAGTGGGACAGGGCTCGGCACCGGGGAGCTGTTTTTT. Full variable domain (missing parts from reference TRBV19 and TRBJ2-2): DGGITQSPKYLFRKEGQNVTLSCEQNLNHDAMYWYRQDPGQGLRLIYYSQIVNDFQKGDIAEGYSVSREKKESFPLTVTSAQKNPTAFYLCASSLSGTGLGTGELFFGEGSRLTVL.

The chain couples TRBV7-9 to TRBJ1-6; no firm D call. The CDR3 length is 15 residues. Trimming pared 5 bases from V and 6 bases from J, leaving 14 bases between. Germline-derived CDR1 and CDR2 are SEHNR and FQNEAQ (reference sequence). CDR3 in amino acids: CASSHGSLPNSPLHF. CDR3 nucleotide sequence: TGTGCCAGCAGCCATGGGAGCCTCCCTAATTCACCCCTCCACTTT.

This chain joins TRBV11-2 and TRBJ2-2; D is possibly TRBD2 (5 bases). CDR3 length: 15 residues. V gave up 3 bases and J gave up 2 bases, with 10 bases separating them. CDR1 is SGHAT and CDR2 is FQNNGV in the germline V gene. The CDR3 region is CASSFGGGNTGELFF. The CDR3 nucleotides are TGTGCCAGCAGCTTTGGCGGAGGTAACACCGGGGAGCTGTTTTTT.

In DNA, the CDR3 is TGCAGCGTTGAGTCAGGGCCCAACTATGGCTACACCTTC. Encoded protein: CSVESGPNYGYTF. The chain joins TRBV29-1 to TRBJ1-2; tentative D call: TRBD1 (5 bases). The CDR3 is 13 residues long. V shed 3 bases and J shed 2 bases, with 10 bases lying between them. Germline V gene data show CDR1 as SQVTM and CDR2 as ANQGSEA.

V gene TRBV30 combines with J gene TRBJ1-1; D is possibly TRBD1 (6 bases). Trimming took off 3 bases at V and 1 base at J, with 12 bases between the two ends. The germline V gene has CDR1 GTSNPN and CDR2 SVGIG (reference sequence). This CDR3 is built from 14 residues. CDR3 sequence reads: CAWRGRRGNTEAFF. DNA of the CDR3: TGTGCCTGGAGGGGTCGCAGGGGGAACACTGAAGCTTTCTTT.

The chain uses TRBV19 and TRBJ1-6, with TRBD1 identical over 10 bases. This CDR3 has 17 amino acids. J lost 7 bases, V lost 3 bases, and 9 bases had no gene match. Germline lookup yields CDR1 LNHDA and CDR2 SQIVND (reference sequence). CDR3 coding DNA: TGTGCCAGTAGTATGGGGACAGGGGTAGATTGGAATTCACCCCTCCACTTT. It specifies CASSMGTGVDWNSPLHF. Looking up the rest from reference TRBV19 and TRBJ1-6 gives the full variable domain: DGGITQSPKYLFRKEGQNVTLSCEQNLNHDAMYWYRQDPGQGLRLIYYSQIVNDFQKGDIAEGYSVSREKKESFPLTVTSAQKNPTAFYLCASSMGTGVDWNSPLHFGNGTRLTVT.

The chain employs TRBV5-1 and TRBJ2-7; 7 bases match TRBD1. CDR3 size: 12 residues. Trimming at V came to 2 bases and at J to 6 bases, leaving 2 bases not matched to a gene. Germline V gives CDR1 SGHRS, CDR2 YFSETQ. The CDR3, as DNA: TGCGCCAGCAGCTTAACAGGGGTCGAGCAGTACTTC. Encoded protein: CASSLTGVEQYF.

The chain joins TRBV27 to TRBJ1-4; 7 nucleotides line up with TRBD1. This CDR3 contains 14 residues. Germline CDR1 reads MNHEY; CDR2 reads SMNVEV (reference sequence). V was clipped by 5 bases and J by 7 bases; unmatched bases: 7. CDR3 protein: CASSGGGIGEKLFF. CDR3 nucleotides: TGTGCCAGCAGTGGAGGGGGCATTGGTGAAAAACTGTTTTTT.

This clone was detected once. The V call is TRBV11-2, the J call TRBJ1-2; TRBD1 might be the D (6 bases). The germline gives CDR1 SGHAT, CDR2 FQNNGV. The CDR3 length is 13 residues. Trimming shortened V by 1 base and J by 5 bases, and 8 bases separated the two germline ends. The CDR3 bases are TGTGCCAGCAGCTTAGGGACAGATTATGGCTACACCTTC. Translation gives CASSLGTDYGYTF.

Concerning this clone itself: At one end, the junction sequence differs from germline, possibly due to a read error. Additional DNA sequences in this sample encode the identical CDR3. The chain links TRBV7-9 to TRBJ1-1; D ambiguous. This CDR3 has 13 amino acids. Germline values: CDR1 SEHNR, CDR2 FQNEAQ (reference sequence). This CDR3 is CASSSTGNTEAFF. The CDR3 region has the DNA TGCGCCAGCAGCTCCACTGGGAACACTGAAGCTTTCTTT.

This chain uses TRBV6-5 with TRBJ2-5; 7 bases agree with TRBD1. V trimming: 9 bases; J trimming: 2 bases; junction bases outside the gene matches: 6. The germline CDR1 and CDR2 sequences are MNHEY and SVGAGI. CDR3 size: 13 residues. The CDR3 nucleotides read TGTGCCAGTCAAACAGGGGATCAAGAGACCCAGTACTTC. Translation: CASQTGDQETQYF.

The chain links TRBV6-5 to TRBJ2-4, with 7 bases matching TRBD2. CDR1 and CDR2 (germline): MNHEY, SVGAGI. The V segment lost 5 bases and the J segment 0 bases; nucleotides outside the gene matches: 1. The length of the CDR3 is 14 residues. The chain's CDR3 is CASSSGTAKNIQYF. CDR3 sequence (DNA): TGTGCCAGCAGTAGCGGGACAGCCAAAAACATTCAGTACTTC.

The chain is built from TRBV5-1 and TRBJ1-2; maybe TRBD1 (5 bases). Trimming left V 1 base short and J 6 bases short, with 13 bases between. This CDR3 contains 14 residues. Germline-derived CDR1 and CDR2 are SGHRS and YFSETQ. The CDR3: CASSLWAGQDGYTF. CDR3 coding DNA: TGCGCCAGCAGCTTGTGGGCAGGGCAGGATGGCTACACCTTC.

The chain uses TRBV28 and TRBJ2-7; 9 nucleotides agree with TRBD1. Germline values: CDR1 MDHEN, CDR2 SYDVKM. V shed 6 bases and J 3 bases; nucleotides not matched to a gene: 3. The CDR3 extends over 13 amino acids. CDR3 residues: CASRSTGGYEQYV. The CDR3 DNA follows: TGTGCCAGCAGATCGACAGGGGGCTACGAGCAGTACGTC.

This clone was recorded only once. This chain links TRBV6-4 with TRBJ2-3; 7 nucleotides align to TRBD2. V shed 2 bases, J shed 2 bases, and the junction held 1 base outside the gene matches. The CDR3 runs to 14 residues. Germline V gene sequence: CDR1 MRHNA, CDR2 SNTAGT. CDR3 residues: CASSDLADTDTQYF. CDR3 nucleotide sequence: TGTGCCAGCAGTGACCTAGCGGACACAGATACGCAGTATTTT.